These 17 T cell receptor beta chains originate from one sample sequenced in a study of spatial heterogeneity in lung cancer. Indicated time point: blood at routine non-recurrence follow-up after resection. MiXCR, applied by TCRdb to the 5' RACE reads, yields one record per CDR3 protein. Altogether approximately 110,000 distinct CDR3 sequences are present, 10% to 14% being singletons, with the ten largest covering 24%. The material was PBMCs, obtained at follow-up. The receptor set was obtained from a female donor with early-stage non-small cell lung cancer.

This clonotype was counted many times. The chain carries TRBV5-1 and TRBJ2-7, with 7 nucleotides matching TRBD2. Germline values: CDR1 SGHRS, CDR2 YFSETQ. V shed 0 bases and J 0 bases; nucleotides not matched to a gene: 3. The CDR3 sequence is 15 residues long. CDR3 residues: CASSLGGTNSYEQYF. CDR3 coding DNA: TGCGCCAGCAGCTTGGGGGGGACTAACTCCTACGAGCAGTACTTC. Full variable domain (rest looked up from reference TRBV5-1 and TRBJ2-7): KAGVTQTPRYLIKTRGQQVTLSCSPISGHRSVSWYQQTPGQGLQFLFEYFSETQRNKGNFPGRFSGRQFSNSRSEMNVSTLELGDSALYLCASSLGGTNSYEQYFGPGTRLTVT.

This clonotype was seen a handful of times. The chain uses TRBV5-1 and TRBJ2-1; maybe TRBD1 (6 bases). The V end was cut by 4 bases, the J end by 3 bases, with 14 bases between. Germline CDR1 and CDR2: SGHRS and YFSETQ. CDR3 length: 15 residues. In DNA, the CDR3 is TGCGCCAGCAGCAGGGACACCGGCAGCTACAATGAGCAGTTCTTC. Its protein product is CASSRDTGSYNEQFF.

This clonotype has a handful of counts. V usage is TRBV7-2 and J usage is TRBJ2-2; 9 positions agree with TRBD2. V lost 0 bases to trimming and J lost 3 bases; unmatched junction nucleotides: 8. The length of the CDR3 is 18 residues. Germline V gives CDR1 SGHTA, CDR2 FQGNSA. The chain's CDR3 is CASSLARLAGVYTGELFF. Written as DNA, the CDR3 is TGTGCCAGCAGCTTAGCGAGATTAGCGGGAGTTTACACCGGGGAGCTGTTTTTT.

The chain couples TRBV28 to TRBJ1-2; TRBD1 matches 7 bases. From germline, CDR1 is MDHEN and CDR2 SYDVKM. Trimming at V came to 8 bases and at J to 2 bases, leaving 2 bases not matched to a gene. This CDR3 region has 12 residues. The CDR3 loop reads CASATGNYGYTF. The CDR3, as DNA: TGTGCCAGCGCGACAGGGAACTATGGCTACACCTTC.

Here the CDR3 reads CASRGTLTYNEQFF. The CDR3 DNA reads TGTGCCAGCAGGGGGACTCTTACCTACAATGAGCAGTTCTTC. The chain recombines TRBV2 with TRBJ2-1; a possible D gene is TRBD2 (6 bases). The CDR3 loop spans 14 amino acids. Germline CDR1 is SNHLY and CDR2 is FYNNEI. The ends were cut back, 6 bases at V and 2 bases at J, with 11 bases in the middle. Full variable domain (remainder filled in from reference TRBV2 and TRBJ2-1): EPEVTQTPSHQVTQMGQEVILRCVPISNHLYFYWYRQILGQKVEFLVSFYNNEISEKSEIFDDQFSVERPDGSNFTLKIRSTKLEDSAMYFCASRGTLTYNEQFFGPGTRLTVL.

The chain has TRBV14 and TRBJ2-2, with D possibly being TRBD1 (6 bases). The CDR3 sequence is 16 residues long. Germline-derived CDR1 and CDR2 are SGHDN and FVKESK. Trimming removed 1 base at V and 3 bases at J, with 12 bases between. The CDR3 loop is CASSQGQVRDTGELFF. As DNA, the CDR3 is TGTGCCAGCAGCCAAGGACAGGTCCGTGACACCGGGGAGCTGTTTTTT.

A few counts support this clonotype. CDR3 in amino acids: CASSSPLAGNIQYF. In nucleotides, the CDR3 is TGTGCCAGCAGTTCCCCACTAGCGGGAAACATTCAGTACTTC. This chain joins TRBV6-2 or TRBV6-3 and TRBJ2-4; 9 positions match TRBD2. The V segment lost 4 bases and the J segment 6 bases; nucleotides outside the gene matches: 4. The CDR3 is made up of 14 amino acids. Germline V CDR1 and CDR2: MNHEY, SVGEGT.

The rearrangement uses TRBV5-1 and TRBJ2-7; tentative D call: TRBD2 (5 bases). CDR1 and CDR2 from the germline V gene are SGHRS and YFSETQ. The CDR3 extends over 15 amino acids. Trimming took off 0 bases at V and 3 bases at J, with 13 bases between the two ends. The CDR3: CASSLVVSGDYEQYF. The CDR3 DNA sequence: TGCGCCAGCAGCTTGGTTGTCAGCGGAGACTACGAGCAGTACTTC.

The table lists this clonotype with many counts. The chain uses TRBV9 and TRBJ1-1; TRBD1 might be the D (5 bases). V shed 3 bases and J shed 1 base, with 10 bases lying between them. The CDR3 consists of 14 residues. In germline, CDR1 is SGDLS, CDR2 YYNGEE. CDR3 sequence reads: CASSAPTGNTEAFF. The CDR3 nucleotides are TGTGCCAGCAGCGCCCCTACAGGGAACACTGAAGCTTTCTTT.

V gene TRBV9 combines with J gene TRBJ2-2; TRBD2 agrees at 11 bases. Per the germline V gene, CDR1 is SGDLS and CDR2 is YYNGEE. CDR3 length equals 16 residues. Trimming took 4 bases from V and 7 from J; bases not matched to a gene: 9. The CDR3 loop reads CASSKTSGSGGGELFF. CDR3 nucleotide sequence: TGTGCCAGCAGCAAAACTAGCGGGAGTGGTGGCGGGGAGCTGTTTTTT.

V usage is TRBV7-9 and J usage is TRBJ2-3, with 7 bases fitting TRBD2. The germline V gene encodes CDR1 SEHNR and CDR2 FQNEAQ (reference sequence). After removal of 5 bases from V and 2 bases from J, the junction contained 7 bases not matched to a gene. The CDR3 totals 15 residues. In nucleotides, the CDR3 is TGTGCCAGCAGCAGGCAAGCGGGATTCACAGATACGCAGTATTTT. As protein: CASSRQAGFTDTQYF.

This clonotype came up a few times. The rearrangement joins TRBV5-1 to TRBJ2-1; TRBD2 might be the D (6 bases). This CDR3 contains 15 residues. Per germline, CDR1 SGHRS and CDR2 YFSETQ. The V end was cut by 4 bases, the J end by 8 bases, with 19 bases between. CDR3 region: CASSMNPGVGDEQFF. CDR3 bases: TGCGCCAGCAGCATGAATCCGGGAGTGGGAGATGAGCAGTTCTTC.

This clonotype was seen a few times. The chain combines TRBV28 with TRBJ1-3; tentative D call: TRBD1 (5 bases). The CDR3 has 15 amino acids. V was trimmed by 9 bases and J by 3 bases, leaving 18 bases between them. Germline assignment: CDR1 MDHEN and CDR2 SYDVKM. CDR3 in amino acids: CASALGGTHGNTIYF. The CDR3 DNA is TGTGCCAGTGCCCTTGGCGGGACCCATGGAAACACCATATATTTT.

This clonotype was counted at least ten times. The V gene is TRBV29-1, the J gene TRBJ1-2; D is undetermined. There are 14 residues in the CDR3. Germline lookup yields CDR1 SQVTM and CDR2 ANQGSEA. V was cut by 5 bases and J by 0 bases, with 13 bases left in between. The CDR3: CSVRSGHTNYGYTF. CDR3 coding DNA: TGCAGCGTTCGTTCCGGCCATACTAACTATGGCTACACCTTC.

This clonotype was observed a handful of times. The chain joins TRBV24-1 to TRBJ2-2, with D uncertain. Germline CDR1 KGHDR, CDR2 SFDVKD. This CDR3 is built from 15 residues. The ends were cut back, 4 bases at V and 1 base at J, with 9 bases in the middle. The DNA for the CDR3 is TGTGCCACCAGTGACCCCCTAGAGAACACCGGGGAGCTGTTTTTT. Protein sequence: CATSDPLENTGELFF.

The V and J genes are TRBV9 and TRBJ2-2, with unresolved D. Germline lookup yields CDR1 SGDLS and CDR2 YYNGEE. This CDR3 has 14 amino acids. V was clipped by 0 bases and J by 1 base, with 4 bases between them. The CDR3 DNA is TGTGCCAGCAGCGTAGAAGGGAACACCGGGGAGCTGTTTTTT. This encodes CASSVEGNTGELFF. Full variable domain (remainder filled in from reference TRBV9 and TRBJ2-2): DSGVTQTPKHLITATGQRVTLRCSPRSGDLSVYWYQQSLDQGLQFLIQYYNGEERAKGNILERFSAQQFPDLHSELNLSSLELGDSALYFCASSVEGNTGELFFGEGSRLTVL.

V usage is TRBV6-6 and J usage is TRBJ2-7, with 9 bases that match TRBD1. V trimming: 5 bases; J trimming: 0 bases; junction bases outside the gene matches: 11. Germline V CDR1 and CDR2: MNHNY, SVGAGI (reference sequence). The length of the CDR3 is 17 residues. The CDR3 spells CASSLNRGREDSYEQYF. CDR3 nucleotides: TGTGCCAGCAGTCTTAACAGGGGGCGCGAAGACTCCTACGAGCAGTACTTC.